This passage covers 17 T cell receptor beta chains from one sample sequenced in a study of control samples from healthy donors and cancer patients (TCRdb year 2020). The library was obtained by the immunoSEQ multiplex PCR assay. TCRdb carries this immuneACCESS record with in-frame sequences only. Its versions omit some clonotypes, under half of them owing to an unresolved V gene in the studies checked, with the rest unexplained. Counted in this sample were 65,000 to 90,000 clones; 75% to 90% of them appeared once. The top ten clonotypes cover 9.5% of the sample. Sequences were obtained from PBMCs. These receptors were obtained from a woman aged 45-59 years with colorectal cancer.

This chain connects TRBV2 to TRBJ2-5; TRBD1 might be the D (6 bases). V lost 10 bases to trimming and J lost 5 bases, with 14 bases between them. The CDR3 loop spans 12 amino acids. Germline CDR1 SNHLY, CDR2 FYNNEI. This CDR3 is CATQGIWETQYF. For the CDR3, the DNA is TGTGCCACTCAGGGGATTTGGGAGACCCAGTACTTC. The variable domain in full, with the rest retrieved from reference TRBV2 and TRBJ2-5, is EPEVTQTPSHQVTQMGQEVILRCVPISNHLYFYWYRQILGQKVEFLVSFYNNEISEKSEIFDDQFSVERPDGSNFTLKIRSTKLEDSAMYFCATQGIWETQYFGPGTRLLVL.

In DNA, the CDR3 is TGCGCCAGCAGCCAAGGACAGAGCTCCTACAATGAGCAGTTCTTC. This encodes CASSQGQSSYNEQFF. The chain has TRBV4-3 and TRBJ2-1, with TRBD1 as a possible D gene (5 bases). The CDR3 is 15 residues long. From germline, CDR1 is LGHNA and CDR2 YSLEER. The V gene lost 1 base and the J gene lost 0 bases, with 7 bases spanning the gap.

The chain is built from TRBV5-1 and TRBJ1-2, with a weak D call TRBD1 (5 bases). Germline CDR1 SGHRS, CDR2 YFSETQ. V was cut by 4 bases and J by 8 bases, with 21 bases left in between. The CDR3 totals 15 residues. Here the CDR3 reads CASSESGLLSGGYTF. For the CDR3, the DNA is TGCGCCAGCAGCGAATCCGGGCTCCTATCAGGGGGCTACACCTTC.

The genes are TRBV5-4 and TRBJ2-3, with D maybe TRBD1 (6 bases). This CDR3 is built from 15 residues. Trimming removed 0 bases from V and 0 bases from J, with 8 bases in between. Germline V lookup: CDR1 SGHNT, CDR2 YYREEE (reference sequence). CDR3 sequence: CASSLAGASTDTQYF. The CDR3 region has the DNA TGTGCCAGCAGCTTGGCAGGGGCGAGCACAGATACGCAGTATTTT.

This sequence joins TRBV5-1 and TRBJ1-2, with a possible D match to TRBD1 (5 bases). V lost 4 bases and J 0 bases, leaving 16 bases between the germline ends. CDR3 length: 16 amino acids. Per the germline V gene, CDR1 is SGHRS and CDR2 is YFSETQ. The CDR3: CASSPSGGLANYGYTF. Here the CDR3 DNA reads TGCGCCAGCAGCCCCAGTGGGGGTCTCGCTAACTATGGCTACACCTTC.

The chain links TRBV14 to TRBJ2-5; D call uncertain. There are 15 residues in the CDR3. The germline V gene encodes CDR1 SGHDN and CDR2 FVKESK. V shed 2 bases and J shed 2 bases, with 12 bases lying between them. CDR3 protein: CASSQSSGPQETQYF. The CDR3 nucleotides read TGTGCCAGCAGCCAATCGTCTGGCCCACAAGAGACCCAGTACTTC.

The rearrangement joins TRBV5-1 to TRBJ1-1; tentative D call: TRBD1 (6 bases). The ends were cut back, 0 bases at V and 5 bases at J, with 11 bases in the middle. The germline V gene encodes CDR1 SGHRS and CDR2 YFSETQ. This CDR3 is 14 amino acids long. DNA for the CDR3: TGCGCCAGCAGCTTGGAAGGACAGAAAACTGAAGCTTTCTTT. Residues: CASSLEGQKTEAFF.

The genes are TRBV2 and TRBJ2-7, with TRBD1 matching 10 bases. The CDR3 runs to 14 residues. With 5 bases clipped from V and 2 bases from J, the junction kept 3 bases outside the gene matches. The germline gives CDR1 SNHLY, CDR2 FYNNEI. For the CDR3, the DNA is TGTGCCAGCAGTCCCGGGACAGGGGCCTACGAGCAGTACGTC. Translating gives CASSPGTGAYEQYV.

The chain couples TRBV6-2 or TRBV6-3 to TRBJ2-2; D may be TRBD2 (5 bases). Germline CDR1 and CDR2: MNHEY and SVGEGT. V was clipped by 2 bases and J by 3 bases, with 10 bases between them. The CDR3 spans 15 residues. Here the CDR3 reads CASSYLARDTGELFF. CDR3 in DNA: TGTGCCAGCAGTTACCTGGCGAGGGACACCGGGGAGCTGTTTTTT.

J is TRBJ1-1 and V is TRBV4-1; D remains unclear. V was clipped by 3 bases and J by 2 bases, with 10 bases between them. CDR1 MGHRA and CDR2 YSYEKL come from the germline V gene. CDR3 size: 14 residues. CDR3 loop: CASSQQSFNTEAFF. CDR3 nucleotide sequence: TGCGCCAGCAGCCAGCAAAGTTTCAACACTGAAGCTTTCTTT.

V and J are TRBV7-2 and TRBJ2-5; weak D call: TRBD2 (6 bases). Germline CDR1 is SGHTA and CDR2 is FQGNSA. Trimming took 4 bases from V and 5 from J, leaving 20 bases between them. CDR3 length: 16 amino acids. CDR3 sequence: CASSSGTHSMVETQYF. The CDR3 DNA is TGTGCCAGCAGCTCGGGGACTCACTCAATGGTGGAGACCCAGTACTTC.

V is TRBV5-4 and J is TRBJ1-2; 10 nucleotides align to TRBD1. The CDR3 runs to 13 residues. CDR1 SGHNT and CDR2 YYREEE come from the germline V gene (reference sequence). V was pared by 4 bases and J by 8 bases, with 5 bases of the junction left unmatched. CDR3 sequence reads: CASSPGQGRGYTF. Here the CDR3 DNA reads TGTGCCAGCAGCCCGGGACAGGGGAGAGGCTACACCTTC. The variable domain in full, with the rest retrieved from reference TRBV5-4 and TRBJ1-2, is ETGVTQSPTHLIKTRGQQVTLRCSSQSGHNTVSWYQQALGQGPQFIFQYYREEENGRGNFPPRFSGLQFPNYSSELNVNALELDDSALYLCASSPGQGRGYTFGSGTRLTVV.

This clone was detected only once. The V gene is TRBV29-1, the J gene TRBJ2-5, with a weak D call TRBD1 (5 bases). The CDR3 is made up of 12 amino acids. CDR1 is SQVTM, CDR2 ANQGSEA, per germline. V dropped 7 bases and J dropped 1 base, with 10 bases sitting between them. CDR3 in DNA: TGCAGCGGATTCGACAGCCAAGAGACCCAGTACTTC. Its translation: CSGFDSQETQYF.

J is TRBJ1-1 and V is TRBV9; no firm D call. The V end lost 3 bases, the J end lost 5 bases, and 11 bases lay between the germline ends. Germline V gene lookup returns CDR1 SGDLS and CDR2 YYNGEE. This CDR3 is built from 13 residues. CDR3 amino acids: CASSAGDRTEAFF. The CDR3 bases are TGTGCCAGCAGCGCAGGAGACCGTACTGAAGCTTTCTTT.

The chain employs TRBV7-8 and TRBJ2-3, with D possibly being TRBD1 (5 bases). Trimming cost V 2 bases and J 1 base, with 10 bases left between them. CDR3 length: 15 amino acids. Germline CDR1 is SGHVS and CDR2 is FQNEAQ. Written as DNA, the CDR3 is TGTGCCAGCAGCTTACAGGGTCGTGGCACAGATACGCAGTATTTT. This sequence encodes CASSLQGRGTDTQYF.

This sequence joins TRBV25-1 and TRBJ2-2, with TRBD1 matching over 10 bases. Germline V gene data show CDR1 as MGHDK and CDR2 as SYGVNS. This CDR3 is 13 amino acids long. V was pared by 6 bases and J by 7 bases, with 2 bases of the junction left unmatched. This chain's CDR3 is CASRDRGIGELFF. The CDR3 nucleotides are TGTGCCAGCAGGGACAGGGGGATCGGGGAGCTGTTTTTT.

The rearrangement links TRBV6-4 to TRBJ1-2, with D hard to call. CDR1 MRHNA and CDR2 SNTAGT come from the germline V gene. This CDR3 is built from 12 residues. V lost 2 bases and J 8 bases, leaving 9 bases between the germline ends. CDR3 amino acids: CASSDPQRGYTF. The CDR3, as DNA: TGTGCCAGCAGTGACCCGCAGCGAGGCTACACCTTC.